This T cell receptor (beta chain) was profiled in a study of blood T cell repertoires in COVID-19. This table comes from immunoSEQ multiplex PCR, and its TCRdb copy is limited to in-frame clones, with some not included. The sample carries about 240,000 clones, 82% recorded once. Germline V lookup: CDR1 SGHVS, CDR2 FNYEAQ. The V gene lost 8 bases and the J gene lost 5 bases, with 12 bases spanning the gap. CDR3 size: 12 residues. The sequenced sample consisted of peripheral blood. The gene calls are TRBV7-6 and TRBJ1-1; no clear D gene. This receptor was obtained from a woman in her fifties or sixties with active or convalescent COVID-19. CDR3 coding DNA: TGTGCCAGCTCCTCGCGCCTGACTGAAGCTTTCTTT. Its translation is CASSSRLTEAFF.